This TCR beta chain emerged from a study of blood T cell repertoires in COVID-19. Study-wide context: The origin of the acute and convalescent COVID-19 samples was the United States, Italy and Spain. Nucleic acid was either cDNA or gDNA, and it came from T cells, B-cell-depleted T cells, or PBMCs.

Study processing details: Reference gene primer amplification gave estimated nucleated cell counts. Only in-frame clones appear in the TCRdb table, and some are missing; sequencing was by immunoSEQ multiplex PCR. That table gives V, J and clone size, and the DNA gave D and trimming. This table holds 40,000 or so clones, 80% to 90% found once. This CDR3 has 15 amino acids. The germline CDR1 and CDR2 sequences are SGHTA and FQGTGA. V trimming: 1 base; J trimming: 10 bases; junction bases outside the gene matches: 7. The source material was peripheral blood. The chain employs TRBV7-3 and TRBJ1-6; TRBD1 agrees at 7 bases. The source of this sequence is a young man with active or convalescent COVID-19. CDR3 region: CASSLNKGANSPLHF. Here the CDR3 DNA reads TGTGCCAGCAGCTTAAATAAGGGGGCAAACTCACCCCTCCACTTT. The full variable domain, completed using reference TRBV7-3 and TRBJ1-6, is GAGVSQTPSNKVTEKGKYVELRCDPISGHTALYWYRQSLGQGPEFLIYFQGTGAADDSGLPNDRFFAVRPEGSVSTLKIQRTERGDSAVYLCASSLNKGANSPLHFGNGTRLTVT.